One T cell receptor (beta chain) is described in this entry. What it binds is not known. PCR involved 60 Vbeta and 13 Jbeta primers. Data came from immunoSEQ multiplex PCR; TCRdb stores just in-frame clones and leaves some out. The sample lists about 160,000 clones; over 60% were seen once. This sample is drawn from a study of cytomegalovirus exposure and HLA in healthy donors. Study-wide results and limits: TCR beta sequences reportedly predicted the HLA-A and HLA-B alleles of most subjects accurately.

The trim removed 11 bases at V and 2 bases at J, leaving 9 bases unmatched. Germline V gene sequence: CDR1 ENHRY, CDR2 SYGVKD. The CDR3 runs 13 residues. This receptor was taken from a woman aged 25-40 years in good health and CMV-seronegative. V and J are TRBV10-3 and TRBJ2-7, with 7 bases matching TRBD1. Sequenced material: PBMCs. CDR3 protein: CASQGVTAYEQYF. In DNA, the CDR3 is TGTGCCTCCCAGGGGGTGACGGCCTACGAGCAGTACTTC.